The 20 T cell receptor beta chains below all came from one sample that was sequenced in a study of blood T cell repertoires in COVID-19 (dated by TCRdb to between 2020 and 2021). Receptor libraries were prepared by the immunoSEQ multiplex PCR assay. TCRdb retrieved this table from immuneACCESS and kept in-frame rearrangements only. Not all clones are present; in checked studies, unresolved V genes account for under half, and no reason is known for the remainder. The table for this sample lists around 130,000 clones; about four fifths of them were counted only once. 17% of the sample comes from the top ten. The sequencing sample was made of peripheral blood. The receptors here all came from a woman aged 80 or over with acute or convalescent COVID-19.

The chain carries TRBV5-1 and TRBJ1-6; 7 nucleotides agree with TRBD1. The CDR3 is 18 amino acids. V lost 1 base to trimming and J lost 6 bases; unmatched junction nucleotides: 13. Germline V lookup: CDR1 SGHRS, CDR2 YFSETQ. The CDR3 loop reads CASSLRTGGSVGNSPLHF. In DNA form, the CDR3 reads TGCGCCAGCAGCTTGCGGACAGGTGGGAGTGTAGGTAATTCACCCCTCCACTTT.

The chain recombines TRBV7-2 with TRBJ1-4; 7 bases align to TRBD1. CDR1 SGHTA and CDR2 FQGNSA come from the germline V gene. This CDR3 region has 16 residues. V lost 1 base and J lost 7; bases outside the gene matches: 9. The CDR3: CASSLDRGRGTEKLFF. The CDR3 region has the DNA TGTGCCAGCAGCTTAGACCGTGGCAGGGGGACTGAAAAACTGTTTTTT.

The CDR3 spells CASSPRQGSNQPQHF. In DNA, the CDR3 is TGCGCCAGCAGCCCCCGACAGGGCTCCAATCAGCCCCAGCATTTT. The gene calls are TRBV5-1 and TRBJ1-5; 7 bases match TRBD1. Germline values: CDR1 SGHRS, CDR2 YFSETQ. This CDR3 comprises 15 residues. V trimming: 4 bases; J trimming: 3 bases; junction bases outside the gene matches: 7.

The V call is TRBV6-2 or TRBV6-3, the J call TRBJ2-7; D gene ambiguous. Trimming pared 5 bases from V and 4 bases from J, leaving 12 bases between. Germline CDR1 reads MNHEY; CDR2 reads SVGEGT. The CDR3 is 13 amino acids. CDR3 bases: TGTGCCAGCAGTAAGACGACGGGTTACGAGCAGTACTTC. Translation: CASSKTTGYEQYF.

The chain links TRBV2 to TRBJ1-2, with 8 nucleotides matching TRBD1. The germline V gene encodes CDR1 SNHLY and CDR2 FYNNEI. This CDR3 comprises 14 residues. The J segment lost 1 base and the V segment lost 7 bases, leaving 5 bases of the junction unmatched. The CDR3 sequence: CASKFDRGNYGYTF. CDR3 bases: TGTGCCAGCAAGTTCGACAGGGGTAACTATGGCTACACCTTC. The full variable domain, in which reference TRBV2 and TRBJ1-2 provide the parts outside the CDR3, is EPEVTQTPSHQVTQMGQEVILRCVPISNHLYFYWYRQILGQKVEFLVSFYNNEISEKSEIFDDQFSVERPDGSNFTLKIRSTKLEDSAMYFCASKFDRGNYGYTFGSGTRLTVV.

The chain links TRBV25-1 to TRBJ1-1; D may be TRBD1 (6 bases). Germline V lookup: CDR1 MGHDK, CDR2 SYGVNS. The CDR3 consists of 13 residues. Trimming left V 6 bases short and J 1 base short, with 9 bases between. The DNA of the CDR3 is TGTGCCAGCAGCTTGACAGGGAACACTGAAGCTTTCTTT. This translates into CASSLTGNTEAFF.

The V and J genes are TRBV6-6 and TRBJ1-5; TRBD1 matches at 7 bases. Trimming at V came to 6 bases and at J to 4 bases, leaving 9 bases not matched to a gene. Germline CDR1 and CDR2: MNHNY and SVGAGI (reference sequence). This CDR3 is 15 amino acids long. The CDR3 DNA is TGTGCCAGCAGGACTCCGGGACAGAAGAATCAGCCCCAGCATTTT. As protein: CASRTPGQKNQPQHF.

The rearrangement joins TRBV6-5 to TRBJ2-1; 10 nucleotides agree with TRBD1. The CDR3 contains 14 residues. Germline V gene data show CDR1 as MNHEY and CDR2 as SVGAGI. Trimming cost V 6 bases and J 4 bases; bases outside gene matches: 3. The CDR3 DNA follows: TGTGCCAGCAGATGGACAGGGGGTTACAATGAGCAGTTCTTC. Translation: CASRWTGGYNEQFF.

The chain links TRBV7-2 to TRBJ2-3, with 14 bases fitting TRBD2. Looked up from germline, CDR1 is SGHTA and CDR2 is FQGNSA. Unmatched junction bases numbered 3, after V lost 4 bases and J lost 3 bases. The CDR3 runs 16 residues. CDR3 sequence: CASSYWTSGRTDTQYF. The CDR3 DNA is TGTGCCAGCAGCTACTGGACTAGCGGGAGGACAGATACGCAGTATTTT.

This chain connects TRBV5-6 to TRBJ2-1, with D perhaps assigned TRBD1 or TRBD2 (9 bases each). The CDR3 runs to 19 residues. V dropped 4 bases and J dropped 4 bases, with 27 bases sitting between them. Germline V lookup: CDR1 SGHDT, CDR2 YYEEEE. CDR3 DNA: TGTGCCAGCAGCCCGCGGACAGGGGATAGACTAGCGGCGTACAATGAGCAGTTCTTC. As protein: CASSPRTGDRLAAYNEQFF.

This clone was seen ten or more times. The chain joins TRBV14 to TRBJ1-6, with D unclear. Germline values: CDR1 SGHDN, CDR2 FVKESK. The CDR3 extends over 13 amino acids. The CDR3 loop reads CEWGGIFDSPLHF. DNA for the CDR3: TGTGAGTGGGGAGGGATTTTTGATTCACCCCTCCACTTT. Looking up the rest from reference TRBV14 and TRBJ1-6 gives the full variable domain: EAGVTQFPSHSVIEKGQTVTLRCDPISGHDNLYWYRRVMGKEIKFLLHFVKESKQDESGMPNNRFLAERTGGTYSTLKVQPAELEDSGVYFCEWGGIFDSPLHFGNGTRLTVT.

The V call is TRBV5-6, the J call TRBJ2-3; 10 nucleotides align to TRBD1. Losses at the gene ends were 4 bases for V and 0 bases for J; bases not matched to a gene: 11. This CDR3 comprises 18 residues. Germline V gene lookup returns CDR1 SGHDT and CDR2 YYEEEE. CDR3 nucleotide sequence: TGTGCCAGCAGCCTTGGGGACAGGGGACGGCATAGCACAGATACGCAGTATTTT. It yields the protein CASSLGDRGRHSTDTQYF.

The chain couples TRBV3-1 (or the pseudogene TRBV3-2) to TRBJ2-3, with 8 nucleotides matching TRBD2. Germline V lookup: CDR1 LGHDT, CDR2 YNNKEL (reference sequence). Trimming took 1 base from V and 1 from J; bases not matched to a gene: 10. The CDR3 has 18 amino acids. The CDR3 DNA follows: TGTGCCAGCAGCCAAGGTCTAGCGGGTATCTTTGGCACAGATACGCAGTATTTT. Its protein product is CASSQGLAGIFGTDTQYF.

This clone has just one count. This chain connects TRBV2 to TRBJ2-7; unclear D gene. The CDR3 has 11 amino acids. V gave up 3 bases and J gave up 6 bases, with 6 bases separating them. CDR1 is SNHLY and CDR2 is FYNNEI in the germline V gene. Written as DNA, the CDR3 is TGTGCCAGCAGTGAGCTCAGCGAGCAGTACTTC. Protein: CASSELSEQYF.

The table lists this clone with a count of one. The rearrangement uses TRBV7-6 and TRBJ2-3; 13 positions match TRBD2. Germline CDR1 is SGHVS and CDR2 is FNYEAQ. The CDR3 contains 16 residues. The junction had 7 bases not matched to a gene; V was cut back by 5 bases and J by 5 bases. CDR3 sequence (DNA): TGTGCCAGCAGCCCAAGACTAGCGGGGGGTTTAGATACGCAGTATTTT. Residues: CASSPRLAGGLDTQYF.

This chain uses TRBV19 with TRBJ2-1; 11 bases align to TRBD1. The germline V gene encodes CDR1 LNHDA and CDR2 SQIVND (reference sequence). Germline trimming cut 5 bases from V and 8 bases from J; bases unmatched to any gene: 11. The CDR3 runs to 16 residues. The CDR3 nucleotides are TGTGCCAGTAGTTATTCTGGGACAGGGGGTTTGGATGAGCAGTTCTTC. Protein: CASSYSGTGGLDEQFF.

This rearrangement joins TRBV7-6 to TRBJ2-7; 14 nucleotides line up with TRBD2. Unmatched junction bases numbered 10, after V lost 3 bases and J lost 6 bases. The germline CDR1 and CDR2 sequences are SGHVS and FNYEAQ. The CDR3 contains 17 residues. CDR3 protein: CASSLGLAGDTPPEQYF. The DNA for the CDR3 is TGTGCCAGCAGCTTGGGACTAGCGGGAGATACCCCCCCCGAGCAGTACTTC.

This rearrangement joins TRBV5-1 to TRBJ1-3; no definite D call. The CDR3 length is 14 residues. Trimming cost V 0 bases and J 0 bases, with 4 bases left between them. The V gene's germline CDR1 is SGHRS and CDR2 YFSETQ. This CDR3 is CASSLEASGNTIYF. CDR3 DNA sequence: TGCGCCAGCAGCTTGGAAGCCTCTGGAAACACCATATATTTT.

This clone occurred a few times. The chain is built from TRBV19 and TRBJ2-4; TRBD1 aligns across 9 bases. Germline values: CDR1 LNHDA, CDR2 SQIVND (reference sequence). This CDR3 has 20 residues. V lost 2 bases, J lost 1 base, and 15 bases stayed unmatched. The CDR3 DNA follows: TGTGCCAGTAGTATACAGGAGACAGGGGGGAGGTGGGCGGCCAAAAACATTCAGTACTTC. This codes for CASSIQETGGRWAAKNIQYF.

DNA of the CDR3: TGTGCCAGCAGTTTTGGGCAGGCCTACGAGCAGTACTTC. Translating it yields CASSFGQAYEQYF. V is TRBV12-3 or TRBV12-4 and J is TRBJ2-7; D unresolved. Trimming took off 3 bases at V and 2 bases at J, with 8 bases between the two ends. CDR3 length equals 13 residues.